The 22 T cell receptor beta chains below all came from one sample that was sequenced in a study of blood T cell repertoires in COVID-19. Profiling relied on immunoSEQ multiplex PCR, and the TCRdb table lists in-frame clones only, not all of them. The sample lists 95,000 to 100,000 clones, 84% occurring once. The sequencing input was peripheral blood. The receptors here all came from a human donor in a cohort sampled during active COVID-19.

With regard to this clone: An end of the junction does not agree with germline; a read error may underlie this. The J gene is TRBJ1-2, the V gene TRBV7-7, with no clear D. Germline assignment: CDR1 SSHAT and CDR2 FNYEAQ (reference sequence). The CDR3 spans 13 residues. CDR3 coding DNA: TGTGCTAGCAGCCCGGTAGAGAACTATGGCTACACCTTC. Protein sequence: CASSPVENYGYTF.

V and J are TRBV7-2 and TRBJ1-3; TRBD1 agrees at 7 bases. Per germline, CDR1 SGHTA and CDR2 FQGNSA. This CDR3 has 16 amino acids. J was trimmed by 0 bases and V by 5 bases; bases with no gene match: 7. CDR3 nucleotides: TGTGCCAGCAGCCTGGACAGGAGAAGCTCTGGAAACACCATATATTTT. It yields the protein CASSLDRRSSGNTIYF. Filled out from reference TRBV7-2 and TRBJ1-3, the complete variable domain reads GAGVSQSPSNKVTEKGKDVELRCDPISGHTALYWYRQSLGQGLEFLIYFQGNSAPDKSGLPSDRFSAERTGGSVSTLTIQRTQQEDSAVYLCASSLDRRSSGNTIYFGEGSWLTVV.

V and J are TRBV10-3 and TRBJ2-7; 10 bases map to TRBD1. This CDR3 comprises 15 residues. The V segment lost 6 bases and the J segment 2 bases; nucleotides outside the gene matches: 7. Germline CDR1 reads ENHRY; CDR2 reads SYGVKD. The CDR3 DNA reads TGTGCCATCAGCTACGGGACAGGGGCCCCCTACGAGCAGTACTTC. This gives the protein CAISYGTGAPYEQYF.

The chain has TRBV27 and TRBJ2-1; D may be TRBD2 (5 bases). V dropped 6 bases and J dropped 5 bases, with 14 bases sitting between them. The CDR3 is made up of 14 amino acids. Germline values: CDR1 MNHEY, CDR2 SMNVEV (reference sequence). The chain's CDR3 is CASSLRGFNNEQFF. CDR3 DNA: TGTGCCAGCAGCCTCCGAGGGTTCAACAATGAGCAGTTCTTC.

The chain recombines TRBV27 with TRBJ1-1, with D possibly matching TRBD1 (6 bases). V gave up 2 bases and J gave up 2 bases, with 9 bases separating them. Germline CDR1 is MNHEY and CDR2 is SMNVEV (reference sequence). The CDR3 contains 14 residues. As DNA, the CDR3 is TGTGCCAGCAGTTTAGGGGGCAGAAACACTGAAGCTTTCTTT. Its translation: CASSLGGRNTEAFF.

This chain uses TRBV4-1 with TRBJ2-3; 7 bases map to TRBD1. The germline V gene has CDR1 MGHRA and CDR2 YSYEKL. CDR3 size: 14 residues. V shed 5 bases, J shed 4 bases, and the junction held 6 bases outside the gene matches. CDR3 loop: CASSARQGPDTQYF. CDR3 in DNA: TGCGCCAGCAGCGCCCGACAGGGCCCAGATACGCAGTATTTT.

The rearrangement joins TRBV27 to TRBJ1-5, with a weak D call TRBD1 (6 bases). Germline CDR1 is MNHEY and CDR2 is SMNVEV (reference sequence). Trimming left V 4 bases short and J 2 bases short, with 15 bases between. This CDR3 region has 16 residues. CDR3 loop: CASSSNRAIGNQPQHF. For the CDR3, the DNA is TGTGCCAGCAGTTCGAACAGGGCGATAGGCAATCAGCCCCAGCATTTT.

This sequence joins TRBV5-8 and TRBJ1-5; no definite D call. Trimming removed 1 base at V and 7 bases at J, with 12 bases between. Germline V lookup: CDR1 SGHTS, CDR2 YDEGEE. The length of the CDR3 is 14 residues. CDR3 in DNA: TGTGCCAGCAGCTTGTTGATAGGAGGGCAGCCCCAGCATTTT. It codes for CASSLLIGGQPQHF.

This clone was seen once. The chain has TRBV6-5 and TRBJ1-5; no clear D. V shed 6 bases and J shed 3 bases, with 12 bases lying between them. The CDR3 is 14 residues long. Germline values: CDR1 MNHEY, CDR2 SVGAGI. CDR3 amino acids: CASSRSGINQPQHF. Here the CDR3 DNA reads TGTGCCAGCAGCCGTTCAGGTATCAATCAGCCCCAGCATTTT.

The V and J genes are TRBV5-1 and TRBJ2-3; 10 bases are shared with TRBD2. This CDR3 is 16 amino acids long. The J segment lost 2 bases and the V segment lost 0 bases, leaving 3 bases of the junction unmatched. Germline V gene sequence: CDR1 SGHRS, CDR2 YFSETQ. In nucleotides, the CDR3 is TGCGCCAGCAGCTTGGCACTAGCGGGATCCACAGATACGCAGTATTTT. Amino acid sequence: CASSLALAGSTDTQYF.

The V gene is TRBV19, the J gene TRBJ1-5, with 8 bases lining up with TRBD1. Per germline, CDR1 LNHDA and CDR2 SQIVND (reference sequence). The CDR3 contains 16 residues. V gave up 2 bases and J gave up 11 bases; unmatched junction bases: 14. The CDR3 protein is CASSISVGTGDLAQHF. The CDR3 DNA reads TGTGCCAGTAGTATATCAGTCGGGACAGGAGACCTCGCCCAGCATTTT.

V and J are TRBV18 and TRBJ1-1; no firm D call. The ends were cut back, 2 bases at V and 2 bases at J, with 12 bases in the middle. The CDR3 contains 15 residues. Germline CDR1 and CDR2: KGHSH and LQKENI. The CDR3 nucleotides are TGTGCCAGCTCACCAAACGAAATACAAAACACTGAAGCTTTCTTT. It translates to CASSPNEIQNTEAFF.

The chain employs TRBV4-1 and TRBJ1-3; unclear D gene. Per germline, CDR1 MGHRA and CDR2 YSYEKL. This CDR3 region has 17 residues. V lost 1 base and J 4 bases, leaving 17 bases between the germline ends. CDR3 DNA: TGCGCCAGCAGCCAAGTCAGGACTCCTTTGGGGGGAAACACCATATATTTT. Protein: CASSQVRTPLGGNTIYF.

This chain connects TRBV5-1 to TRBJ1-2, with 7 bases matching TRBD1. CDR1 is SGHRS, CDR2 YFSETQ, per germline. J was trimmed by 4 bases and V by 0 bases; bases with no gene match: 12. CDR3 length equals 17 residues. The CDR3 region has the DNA TGCGCCAGCAGCTTGGGACCTACAGGGGTAGGTAGCTATGGCTACACCTTC. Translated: CASSLGPTGVGSYGYTF.

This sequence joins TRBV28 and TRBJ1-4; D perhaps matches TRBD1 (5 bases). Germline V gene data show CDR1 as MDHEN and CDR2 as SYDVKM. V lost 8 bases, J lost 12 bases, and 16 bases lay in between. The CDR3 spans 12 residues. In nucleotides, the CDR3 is TGTGCCAGCGGGGAGTCAGGGAGGGAACTGTTTTTT. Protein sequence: CASGESGRELFF. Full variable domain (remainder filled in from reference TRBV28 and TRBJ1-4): DVKVTQSSRYLVKRTGEKVFLECVQDMDHENMFWYRQDPGLGLRLIYFSYDVKMKEKGDIPEGYSVSREKKERFSLILESASTNQTSMYLCASGESGRELFFGSGTQLSVL.

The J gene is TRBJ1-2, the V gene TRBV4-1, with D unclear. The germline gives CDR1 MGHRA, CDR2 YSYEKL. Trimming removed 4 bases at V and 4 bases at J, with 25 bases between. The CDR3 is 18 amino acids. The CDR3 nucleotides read TGCGCCAGCAGCCTAGTCGCCCCCCCGGGGTCCGGCTTCTATGGCTACACCTTC. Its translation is CASSLVAPPGSGFYGYTF.

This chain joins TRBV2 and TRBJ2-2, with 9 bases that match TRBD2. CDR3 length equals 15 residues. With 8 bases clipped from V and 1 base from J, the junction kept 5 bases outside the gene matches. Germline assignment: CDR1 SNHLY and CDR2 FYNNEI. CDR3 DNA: TGTGCCAGCGGACCTAGCGGGGTGAACACCGGGGAGCTGTTTTTT. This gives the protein CASGPSGVNTGELFF.

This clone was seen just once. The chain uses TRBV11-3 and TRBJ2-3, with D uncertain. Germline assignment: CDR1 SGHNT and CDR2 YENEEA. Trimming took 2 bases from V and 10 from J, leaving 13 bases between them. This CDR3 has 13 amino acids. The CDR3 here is CASSLNRLEAQYF. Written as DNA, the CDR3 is TGTGCCAGCAGCTTAAACCGTCTAGAGGCGCAGTATTTT.

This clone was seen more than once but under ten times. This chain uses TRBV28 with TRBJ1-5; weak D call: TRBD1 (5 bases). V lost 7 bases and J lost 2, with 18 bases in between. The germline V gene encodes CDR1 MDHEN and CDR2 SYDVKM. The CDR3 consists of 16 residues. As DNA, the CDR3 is TGTGCCAGCATCCAACGGGGGTTCGGTGGCAATCAGCCCCAGCATTTT. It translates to CASIQRGFGGNQPQHF.

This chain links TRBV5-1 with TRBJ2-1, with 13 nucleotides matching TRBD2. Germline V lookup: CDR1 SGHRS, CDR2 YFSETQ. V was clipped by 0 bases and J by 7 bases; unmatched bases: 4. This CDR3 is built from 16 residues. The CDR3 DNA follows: TGCGCCAGCAGCTTGGCTGGGGGACTAGCGGGGAATGAGCAGTTCTTC. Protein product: CASSLAGGLAGNEQFF.

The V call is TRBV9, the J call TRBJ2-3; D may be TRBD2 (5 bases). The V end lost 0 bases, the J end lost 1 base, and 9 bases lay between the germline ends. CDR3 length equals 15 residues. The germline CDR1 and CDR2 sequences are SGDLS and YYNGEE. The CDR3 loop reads CASSVGLAGTDTQYF. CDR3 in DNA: TGTGCCAGCAGCGTAGGGCTAGCAGGCACAGATACGCAGTATTTT.

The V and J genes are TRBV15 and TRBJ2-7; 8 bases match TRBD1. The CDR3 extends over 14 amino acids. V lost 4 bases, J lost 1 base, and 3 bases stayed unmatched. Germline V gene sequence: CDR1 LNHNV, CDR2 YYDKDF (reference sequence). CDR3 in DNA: TGTGCCACCAGCAACCAGGGGGCTTCCTACGAGCAGTACTTC. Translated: CATSNQGASYEQYF.